A single sample gave rise to the 13 T cell receptor beta chains below, sequenced in a study of response to subunit inactivated influenza vaccine. TCRdb reprocessed the RT-PCR reads with MiXCR, giving one entry per CDR3 protein. In the table there are a few hundred thousand distinct CDR3 sequences, over 9.5% of which are singletons. This specimen was PBMCs from blood, taken roughly 6 weeks after vaccination. These receptors all stem from a man aged 50 to 60 who received an inactivated influenza vaccine.

V gene TRBV28 combines with J gene TRBJ2-7; TRBD2 aligns across 8 bases. The V and J ends lost 8 bases and 6 bases, in that order; junction bases with no gene match: 6. CDR3 length: 12 amino acids. Germline CDR1 and CDR2: MDHEN and SYDVKM. The CDR3: CASGGLAGEQYF. The CDR3 DNA follows: TGTGCCAGCGGAGGACTAGCCGGCGAGCAGTACTTC.

The table lists this clonotype with many counts. The CDR3 loop reads CASSPRGMNTEAFF. CDR3 in DNA: TGCGCCAGCAGTCCCCGGGGCATGAACACTGAAGCTTTCTTT. The chain is built from TRBV5-1 and TRBJ1-1; D possibly corresponds to TRBD1 (5 bases). The V end was cut by 5 bases, the J end by 0 bases, with 11 bases between. The CDR3 consists of 14 residues. CDR1 and CDR2 from the germline V gene are SGHRS and YFSETQ.

V is TRBV19 and J is TRBJ1-1, with D possibly being TRBD1 (5 bases). Germline CDR1 is LNHDA and CDR2 is SQIVND (reference sequence). The CDR3 is made up of 13 amino acids. Trimming stripped 6 bases from V and 0 bases from J, with 8 bases between. This CDR3 is CASSRQMNTEAFF. Written as DNA, the CDR3 is TGTGCCAGTAGCCGACAGATGAACACTGAAGCTTTCTTT.

A note on this clonotype: One end of the junction is discordant with germline, which a read error may explain. This chain links TRBV4-2 with TRBJ2-7; maybe TRBD1 (6 bases). Germline V lookup: CDR1 LGHNA, CDR2 YNFKEQ. This CDR3 region has 15 residues. The CDR3, as DNA: TGTGCCATCAGCCAAGAAGGACAGATTTCCTACGAGCAGTACTTC. It encodes CAISQEGQISYEQYF.

The V gene is TRBV5-6, the J gene TRBJ2-3, with D tentatively TRBD2 (6 bases). Germline CDR1 reads SGHDT; CDR2 reads YYEEEE. The V end was cut by 3 bases, the J end by 2 bases, with 13 bases between. This CDR3 has 15 residues. The CDR3 DNA sequence: TGTGCCAGCAGCTCCCCGGGAGTAGCCACAGATACGCAGTATTTT. Its protein is CASSSPGVATDTQYF.

This clonotype was found a few times. This chain uses TRBV6-1 with TRBJ1-1, with TRBD1 matching 7 bases. This CDR3 is 15 amino acids long. The germline V gene encodes CDR1 MNHNS and CDR2 SASEGT. Trimming took 5 bases from V and 0 from J; bases not matched to a gene: 6. The DNA of the CDR3 is TGTGCCAGCAGTCCTGGGACAGCCCTGAACACTGAAGCTTTCTTT. Translated, it gives CASSPGTALNTEAFF.

This clonotype came up many times. The genes are TRBV5-6 and TRBJ1-5; D unresolved. Trimming left V 2 bases short and J 5 bases short, with 8 bases between. This CDR3 spans 13 amino acids. Germline V CDR1 and CDR2: SGHDT, YYEEEE. As DNA, the CDR3 is TGTGCCAGCAGCTTATCCGCGGATCAGCCCCAGCATTTT. Translation: CASSLSADQPQHF.

Here the CDR3 reads CASSLGDRGGETQYF. Here the CDR3 DNA reads TGTGCCAGCAGCTTAGGGGACAGGGGGGGAGAGACCCAGTACTTC. The rearrangement links TRBV11-2 to TRBJ2-5; 11 nucleotides agree with TRBD1. The CDR3 length is 15 residues. The V gene end was trimmed by 1 base and the J gene end by 4 bases; junction bases not matched to a gene: 2. Germline CDR1 and CDR2: SGHAT and FQNNGV.

This clonotype was seen at least ten times. The chain has TRBV20-1 and TRBJ2-1; no clear D gene. The CDR3 runs to 14 residues. V was shortened by 3 bases and J by 2 bases, with 11 bases between the two germline ends. Germline lookup yields CDR1 DFQATT and CDR2 SNEGSKA (reference sequence). CDR3: CSASGTEAYNEQFF. DNA for the CDR3: TGCAGTGCTAGTGGCACGGAAGCCTACAATGAGCAGTTCTTC.

In the case of this clonotype: A single base separates this from a much larger clone, so it may be a read error. The chain recombines TRBV7-2 with TRBJ2-7, with a weak D call TRBD1 (5 bases). This CDR3 spans 13 amino acids. Germline V gene data show CDR1 as SGHTA and CDR2 as FQGNSA. V lost 4 bases and J lost 0, with 7 bases in between. The CDR3 sequence is CASSSDSSYEQYF. As DNA, the CDR3 is TGTGCCAGCAGCTCAGACAGCTCCTACGAGCAGTACTTC.

This clonotype appeared a few times. In DNA form, the CDR3 reads TGCGCCAGCAGCTCGTCAGGGGCAACTAATGAAAAACTGTTTTTT. It specifies CASSSSGATNEKLFF. The genes are TRBV5-1 and TRBJ1-4, with a possible D match to TRBD1 (6 bases). Trimming took 3 bases from V and 0 from J, leaving 9 bases between them. CDR1 and CDR2 (germline): SGHRS, YFSETQ. This CDR3 region has 15 residues.

The V gene is TRBV7-2, the J gene TRBJ2-7; 9 bases align to TRBD1. The CDR3 totals 15 residues. The V gene end was trimmed by 1 base and the J gene end by 2 bases; junction bases not matched to a gene: 3. Germline CDR1 SGHTA, CDR2 FQGNSA. The CDR3 DNA reads as TGTGCCAGCAGCTTAGTGGGACAGGGCCCCTACGAGCAGTACTTC. This codes for CASSLVGQGPYEQYF.

The rearrangement joins TRBV18 to TRBJ1-1; a possible D gene is TRBD1 (5 bases). Germline V lookup: CDR1 KGHSH, CDR2 LQKENI. Trimming removed 2 bases at V and 12 bases at J, with 19 bases between. There are 14 residues in the CDR3. Written as DNA, the CDR3 is TGTGCCAGCTCACCAGCAGTCCGGGGCGGCGGGCCTTTCTTT. It codes for CASSPAVRGGGPFF.